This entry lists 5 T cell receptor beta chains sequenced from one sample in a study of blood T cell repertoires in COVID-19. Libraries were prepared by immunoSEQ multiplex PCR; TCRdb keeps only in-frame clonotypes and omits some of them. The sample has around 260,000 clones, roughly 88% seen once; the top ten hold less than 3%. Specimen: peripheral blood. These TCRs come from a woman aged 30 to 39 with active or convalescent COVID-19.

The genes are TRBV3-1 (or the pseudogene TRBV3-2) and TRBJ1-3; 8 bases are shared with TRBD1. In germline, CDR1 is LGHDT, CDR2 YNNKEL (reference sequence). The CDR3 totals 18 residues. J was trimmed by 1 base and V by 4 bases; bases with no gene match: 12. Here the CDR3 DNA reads TGTGCCAGCAGCCCTCTCCGGACAGGGACAGGATCTGGAAACACCATATATTTT. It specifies CASSPLRTGTGSGNTIYF.

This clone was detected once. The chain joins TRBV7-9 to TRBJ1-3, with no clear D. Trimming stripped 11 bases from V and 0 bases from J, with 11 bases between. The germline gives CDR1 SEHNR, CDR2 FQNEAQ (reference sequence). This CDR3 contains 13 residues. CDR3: CASGNPSGNTIYF. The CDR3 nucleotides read TGTGCCTCCGGGAACCCCTCTGGAAACACCATATATTTT.

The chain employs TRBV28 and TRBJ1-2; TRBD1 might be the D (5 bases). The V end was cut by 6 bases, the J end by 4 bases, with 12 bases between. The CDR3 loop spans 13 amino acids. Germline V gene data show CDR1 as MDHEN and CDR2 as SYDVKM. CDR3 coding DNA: TGTGCCAGCAGGCCCCAGGGAACCTATGGCTACACCTTC. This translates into CASRPQGTYGYTF.

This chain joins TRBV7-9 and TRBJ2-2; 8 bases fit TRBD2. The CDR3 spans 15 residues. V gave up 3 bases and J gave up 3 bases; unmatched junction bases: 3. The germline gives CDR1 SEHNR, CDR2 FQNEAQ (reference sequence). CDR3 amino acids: CASSFKRGYTGELFF. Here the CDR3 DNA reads TGTGCCAGCAGCTTCAAGCGGGGGTACACCGGGGAGCTGTTTTTT.

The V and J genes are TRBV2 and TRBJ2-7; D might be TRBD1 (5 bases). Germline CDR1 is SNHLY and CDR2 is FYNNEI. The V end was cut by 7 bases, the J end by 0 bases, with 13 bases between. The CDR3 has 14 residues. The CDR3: CASKDRTNSYEQYF. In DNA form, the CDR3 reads TGTGCCAGCAAGGATCGGACAAACTCCTACGAGCAGTACTTC.